This TCR beta chain was retrieved from a study of Graves' ophthalmopathy and Graves' hyperthyroidism. Germline-derived CDR1 and CDR2 are MNHEY and SVGEGT. The CDR3 extends over 16 amino acids. Unmatched junction bases numbered 8, after V lost 4 bases and J lost 2 bases. Amplifying from RNA transcripts, the study obtained TCR beta CDR3 regions. An opening RT-PCR round employed HTBI primers and preceded a second-round multiplex PCR. TCRdb reanalysed the multiplex PCR reads using MiXCR and keeps one entry per CDR3 protein. The sample shows some 370,000 distinct CDR3 sequences, 15% to 20% of them seen only once. Aged 18 to 65, the patients with hyperthyroidism had under 2 months' duration and were newly diagnosed. Diagnosis was based on clinical symptoms, serum thyroxine, TRAb, thyroid ultrasound and orbital computed tomography. PBMCs were isolated by Ficoll-Paque density gradient centrifugation, using around 10 ml of fresh peripheral blood as the starting material.

The sequenced material came from peripheral blood. The sequence was obtained from an adult woman with stable Graves' hyperthyroidism. The chain employs TRBV6-2 or TRBV6-3 and TRBJ2-7, with 10 bases that match TRBD1. CDR3 bases: TGTGCCAGCAGTTCGACAGGGGGCGTCTATACCTACGAGCAGTACTTC. Amino acids: CASSSTGGVYTYEQYF.